This passage covers 20 T cell receptor beta chains from one sample sequenced in a study of graft-versus-host responses after intestinal transplantation. Their specific antigens are unknown. The data were produced by immunoSEQ multiplex PCR, yet TCRdb's version contains in-frame clones alone and is incomplete. The sample gives over 100,000 clones, about 95% of which show up once; roughly 3.5% is in the top ten. Sequences were derived from unstimulated CD8+ T cells sorted from spleen or lymph node cells, sampled before intestinal transplant. Receptors were obtained from a human donor who received an intestinal transplant.

The count of this clone is one. The chain recombines TRBV4-1 with TRBJ1-1, with D unresolved. The CDR3 totals 14 residues. V lost 0 bases to trimming and J lost 8 bases, with 13 bases between them. Germline values: CDR1 MGHRA, CDR2 YSYEKL. The CDR3 DNA is TGCGCCAGCAGCCAAGATCAGGCCAGTGAAGAAGCTTTCTTT. Its protein product is CASSQDQASEEAFF.

The chain joins TRBV2 to TRBJ1-5, with D perhaps matching TRBD1 (5 bases). The germline V gene encodes CDR1 SNHLY and CDR2 FYNNEI. V was cut by 6 bases and J by 3 bases, with 15 bases left in between. The CDR3 is made up of 15 amino acids. The CDR3 nucleotides are TGTGCCAGCAGCCAGACAGACGGGAACAATCAGCCCCAGCATTTT. It encodes CASSQTDGNNQPQHF.

This chain connects TRBV4-2 to TRBJ2-5, with TRBD2 identical over 7 bases. Germline CDR1 reads LGHNA; CDR2 reads YNFKEQ. The J segment lost 1 base and the V segment lost 5 bases, leaving 4 bases of the junction unmatched. The CDR3 has 14 residues. The CDR3: CASSAGTIQETQYF. The CDR3 DNA reads TGTGCCAGCAGCGCCGGGACTATCCAAGAGACCCAGTACTTC.

The V and J genes are TRBV28 and TRBJ1-5; no reliable D call. The CDR3 runs to 14 residues. Germline V gives CDR1 MDHEN, CDR2 SYDVKM. Trimming pared 2 bases from V and 7 bases from J, leaving 12 bases between. The CDR3 here is CASSLPPISQPQHF. For the CDR3, the DNA is TGTGCCAGCAGTTTACCACCCATCAGCCAGCCCCAGCATTTT.

This chain uses TRBV5-6 with TRBJ2-7, with D perhaps TRBD2 (5 bases). The CDR3 length is 14 residues. Trimming shortened V by 4 bases and J by 3 bases, and 14 bases separated the two germline ends. CDR1 is SGHDT, CDR2 YYEEEE, per germline. DNA of the CDR3: TGTGCCAGCAGCCATATTCTAGCAAACTACGAGCAGTACTTC. This sequence encodes CASSHILANYEQYF.

The J gene is TRBJ2-3, the V gene TRBV19; no definite D call. Germline V gives CDR1 LNHDA, CDR2 SQIVND (reference sequence). V lost 3 bases, J lost 0 bases, and 10 bases lay in between. This CDR3 contains 15 residues. The CDR3 DNA follows: TGTGCCAGTAGTATTCTGAGCAGTAGCACAGATACGCAGTATTTT. The encoded protein is CASSILSSSTDTQYF.

V is TRBV28 and J is TRBJ2-2, with a possible D match to TRBD2 (5 bases). Trimming removed 5 bases at V and 0 bases at J, with 10 bases between. Germline V gene lookup returns CDR1 MDHEN and CDR2 SYDVKM. The CDR3 loop spans 15 amino acids. CDR3 region: CASSGLVTNTGELFF. The CDR3, as DNA: TGTGCCAGCAGTGGACTGGTCACGAACACCGGGGAGCTGTTTTTT.

The chain recombines TRBV28 with TRBJ1-2; the D gene is possibly TRBD1 (5 bases). The CDR3 has 13 amino acids. The germline V gene has CDR1 MDHEN and CDR2 SYDVKM. V shed 5 bases and J shed 8 bases, with 15 bases lying between them. The CDR3 here is CASSPKPEGGYTF. The CDR3 nucleotides are TGTGCCAGCAGTCCTAAACCGGAGGGGGGCTACACCTTC.

The rearrangement links TRBV2 to TRBJ2-2; a weak D match, TRBD1 (6 bases). CDR3 size: 16 residues. Germline V gene lookup returns CDR1 SNHLY and CDR2 FYNNEI. V lost 6 bases and J lost 2, with 16 bases in between. CDR3: CASSDPGQKNTGELFF. Here the CDR3 DNA reads TGTGCCAGCAGCGATCCGGGACAAAAAAACACCGGGGAGCTGTTTTTT.

The CDR3 loop reads CASRTLGGIHEQYF. The CDR3 DNA is TGTGCCAGCAGAACCCTGGGGGGCATCCACGAGCAGTACTTC. The J gene is TRBJ2-7, the V gene TRBV27; D tentatively reads TRBD1 or TRBD2 (6 bases each). CDR1 and CDR2 (germline): MNHEY, SMNVEV (reference sequence). V lost 6 bases and J lost 5, with 17 bases in between. The CDR3 length is 14 residues.

The chain combines TRBV9 with TRBJ1-1; 7 positions agree with TRBD1. Germline CDR1 and CDR2: SGDLS and YYNGEE. J lost 0 bases, V lost 4 bases, and 12 bases had no gene match. The CDR3 covers 17 residues. The chain's CDR3 is CASSPEGGTGVNTEAFF. Written as DNA, the CDR3 is TGTGCCAGCAGCCCAGAAGGAGGAACAGGGGTGAACACTGAAGCTTTCTTT.

This rearrangement joins TRBV19 to TRBJ2-7; 7 bases line up with TRBD2. Germline values: CDR1 LNHDA, CDR2 SQIVND (reference sequence). With 4 bases clipped from V and 1 base from J, the junction kept 7 bases outside the gene matches. The CDR3 sequence is 15 residues long. This CDR3 reads CASSTDRDYSYEQYF. The DNA of the CDR3 is TGTGCCAGTAGTACTGACCGGGACTATTCCTACGAGCAGTACTTC.

This rearrangement joins TRBV19 to TRBJ2-1; TRBD2 agrees at 13 bases. V was clipped by 7 bases and J by 4 bases; unmatched bases: 7. Germline CDR1 reads LNHDA; CDR2 reads SQIVND (reference sequence). The CDR3 covers 16 residues. Written as DNA, the CDR3 is TGTGCCAGTACCACGGGACTAGCGGGAACATACAATGAGCAGTTCTTC. This translates into CASTTGLAGTYNEQFF.

This chain joins TRBV12-2 and TRBJ1-3. TRBV12-2 has pseudogene status. The CDR3 loop spans 14 amino acids. The CDR3: CASRTNTSLNTIYF. CDR3 sequence (DNA): TGTGCAAGTCGAACAAATACGAGCCTAAACACCATATATTTT.

The J gene is TRBJ2-1, the V gene TRBV27; tentatively, D is TRBD1 or TRBD2 (5 bases each). The CDR3 totals 15 residues. The V end lost 2 bases, the J end lost 5 bases, and 13 bases lay between the germline ends. Germline V CDR1 and CDR2: MNHEY, SMNVEV (reference sequence). CDR3 sequence (DNA): TGTGCCAGCAGTTTAAACCCGGGGCTGGACAATGAGCAGTTCTTC. Translating it yields CASSLNPGLDNEQFF.

V is TRBV11-2 and J is TRBJ2-1; D not resolved. Germline V CDR1 and CDR2: SGHAT, FQNNGV. CDR3 length: 13 residues. Trimming took 1 base from V and 9 from J, leaving 10 bases between them. In DNA form, the CDR3 reads TGTGCCAGCAGCTTAGGGCTAGGTAGTGAGCAGTTCTTC. Translation gives CASSLGLGSEQFF.

The chain joins TRBV27 to TRBJ2-2; D may be TRBD1 or TRBD2 (5 bases each). Trimming cost V 2 bases and J 6 bases, with 16 bases left between them. The CDR3 runs to 16 residues. The germline V gene encodes CDR1 MNHEY and CDR2 SMNVEV (reference sequence). The CDR3 region is CASSLRGPGGSGELFF. Here the CDR3 DNA reads TGTGCCAGCAGTTTACGGGGACCGGGCGGATCCGGGGAGCTGTTTTTT.

The DNA for the CDR3 is TGTGCCAGCAGTTCTTTGGGGGGGGCGTCTGAAAAACTGTTTTTT. This encodes CASSSLGGASEKLFF. The rearrangement links TRBV28 to TRBJ1-4; D might be TRBD1 (6 bases). Trimming took off 4 bases at V and 7 bases at J, with 16 bases between the two ends. The germline V gene encodes CDR1 MDHEN and CDR2 SYDVKM. The CDR3 has 15 residues.

V and J are TRBV10-1 and TRBJ2-1; 10 bases are shared with TRBD2. This CDR3 region has 18 residues. Germline V gene lookup returns CDR1 WNHNN and CDR2 SYGVQD (reference sequence). V lost 3 bases to trimming and J lost 0 bases; unmatched junction nucleotides: 8. The CDR3 DNA is TGCGCCAGCAGTGAAAGATTAGCGGGAGGTCCCTCCTACAATGAGCAGTTCTTC. Translated, it gives CASSERLAGGPSYNEQFF.

This sequence joins TRBV30 and TRBJ2-7; D is ambiguous. Germline V CDR1 and CDR2: GTSNPN, SVGIG (reference sequence). Trimming left V 0 bases short and J 3 bases short, with 9 bases between. The CDR3 runs to 13 residues. The CDR3 sequence is CAWSVAGVYEQYF. In nucleotides, the CDR3 is TGTGCCTGGAGTGTCGCCGGAGTCTACGAGCAGTACTTC.